The clone carrying this T cell receptor (beta chain) rates as medium-sized. The sample originates from a study of T cells after yellow fever vaccination. Whole-study context: With SMART-Seq v4 Ultra Low Input, the fractions containing low cell numbers were prepared.

Template switching with 5'RACE generated the TCR cDNA and added a universal primer site and UMIs. TCRdb re-analysed the 5' RACE reads in MiXCR, keeping a single row per CDR3 protein. Of over 8,000 distinct CDR3 sequences in the sample, 4.5% to 5.5% were seen once. The CDR3 loop spans 15 amino acids. Trimming removed 5 bases from V and 0 bases from J, with 11 bases in between. General study points: The secondary T-cell response peaked on day 5, not day 15, but was weaker. The bulk population could contribute abundant contaminating clonotypes to FACS-sorted repertoires.

This TCR was recovered from a man between 18 and 29 years old who received the YFV17D yellow fever vaccine. This sequence joins TRBV12-3 or TRBV12-4 and TRBJ2-1; D is unclear. Sequenced material: PBMCs, either bulk or a sorted T-cell subset (CD4+, CD8+, memory, or dextramer-sorted; not recorded which), taken approximately 16 days after the first yellow fever vaccination. Here the CDR3 reads CASSPDTSSYNEQFF. CDR3 nucleotide sequence: TGTGCCAGCAGTCCTGACACGAGCTCCTACAATGAGCAGTTCTTC.